The rows below give T cell receptor beta chains drawn from one sample of a study of T cells in Graves' hyperthyroidism and ophthalmopathy. TCRdb called the multiplex PCR reads again in MiXCR, with one record for every CDR3 protein. The table lists a few hundred thousand distinct CDR3 sequences, more than 15% of them singletons. The sample taken for sequencing was blood. These receptors originate from a woman under 40 with Graves' hyperthyroidism. Each CDR3 is given with its conserved first and last residue. The D gene is left open where the match is weak. Not every row has a clone size; where given, it reads once, few, many or a size class.

size: many; D: TRBD2; V: TRBV5-1; J: TRBJ2-1; DNA: TGCGCCAGCAAACTAGCGGGCATCTACAATGAGCAGTTCTTC; CDR3: CASKLAGIYNEQFF
size: -; D: TRBD2; V: TRBV20-1; J: TRBJ2-7; DNA: TGCAGTGCTAGGGGGGGGGGACTGAACTACGAGCAGTACTTC; CDR3: CSARGGGLNYEQYF
size: many; D: -; V: TRBV5-1; J: TRBJ1-5; DNA: TGCGCCAGCAGCCCTAGGGCAAGATTCGAGGGTAAGAGCAATCAGCCCCAGCATTTT; CDR3: CASSPRARFEGKSNQPQHF
size: few; D: TRBD1; V: TRBV6-1; J: TRBJ2-7; DNA: TGTGCCAGCAAGAGAGGACAGGATTCAGATGCGCAGTACTTC; CDR3: CASKRGQDSDAQYF
size: -; D: -; V: TRBV2; J: TRBJ2-1; DNA: TGTGCCAGCAGTGGGACCGGCGTAGGTTACAGTGAGCAGTTCTTC; CDR3: CASSGTGVGYSEQFF
size: many; D: TRBD2; V: TRBV7-2; J: TRBJ2-1; DNA: TGTGCCAGCAGCCCGGGACTAGTCTCCTACAATGAGCAGTTCTTC; CDR3: CASSPGLVSYNEQFF
size: -; D: TRBD1; V: TRBV19; J: TRBJ2-1; DNA: TGTGCCAGTAGTACGATCGACAGGGTTACCTACAATGAGCAGTTCTTC; CDR3: CASSTIDRVTYNEQFF
size: many; D: -; V: TRBV5-1; J: TRBJ1-2; DNA: TGCGCCAGCAGCTTGAGCGTCGACTATGGCTACACCTTC; CDR3: CASSLSVDYGYTF
size: -; D: TRBD1; V: TRBV5-1; J: TRBJ1-1; DNA: TGCGCCAGCAGCTCCCCCTCCGGGACAGGGATAGGTAACACTGAAGCTTTCTTT; CDR3: CASSSPSGTGIGNTEAFF
size: few; D: -; V: TRBV27; J: TRBJ2-7; DNA: TGTGCCAGCAGCCCATCACCCAGGGCAGACTACGAGCAGTACTTC; CDR3: CASSPSPRADYEQYF
size: -; D: TRBD1; V: TRBV6-1; J: TRBJ1-4; DNA: TGTGCCAGCAGTTTAAGGACAGGGGGCGCGTCGGAAAAACTGTTTTTT; CDR3: CASSLRTGGASEKLFF
size: -; D: -; V: TRBV4-3; J: TRBJ2-7; DNA: TGCGCCAGCAGCCGCGGGACTGGGGCTCTCTACGAGCAGTACTTC; CDR3: CASSRGTGALYEQYF
size: many; D: -; V: TRBV11-2; J: TRBJ1-3; DNA: TGTGCCAGCAGCCCCGGACGGACCAGAAACACCATATATTTT; CDR3: CASSPGRTRNTIYF
size: many; D: -; V: TRBV27; J: TRBJ2-1; DNA: TGTGCCAGCAGTCTATATAACCCCCTGGGGTCTAACAATGAGCAGTTCTTC; CDR3: CASSLYNPLGSNNEQFF
size: -; D: TRBD2; V: TRBV30; J: TRBJ2-1; DNA: TGTGCCTGGAGCCCAATGGGACTAGCTCTCAATGAGCAGTTCTTC; CDR3: CAWSPMGLALNEQFF
size: -; D: -; V: TRBV7-2; J: TRBJ1-3; DNA: TGTGCCAGCAGCTTAGTCTTCCGAATCGGAAACACCATATATTTT; CDR3: CASSLVFRIGNTIYF
size: many; D: -; V: TRBV28; J: TRBJ1-5; DNA: TGTGCCAGCAGCCCCCCTATGCATTTT; CDR3: CASSPPMHF
size: many; D: -; V: TRBV6-6; J: TRBJ2-5; DNA: TGTGCCAGCAGTTACTCCTGGGGGACACGACAAGAGACCCAGTACTTC; CDR3: CASSYSWGTRQETQYF
size: -; D: TRBD1; V: TRBV15; J: TRBJ1-6; DNA: TGTGCCACCAGCAGGACCGGGACAGGGATTGATTCACCCCTCCACTTT; CDR3: CATSRTGTGIDSPLHF
size: many; D: -; V: TRBV2; J: TRBJ2-1; DNA: TGTGCCAGCAGTTACCGGGACCCTACCTACAATGAGCAGTTCTTC; CDR3: CASSYRDPTYNEQFF
size: many; D: TRBD2; V: TRBV7-2; J: TRBJ2-1; DNA: TGTGCCAGCAGCTTAGTTCTAGCGGGTAACAATGAGCAGTTCTTC; CDR3: CASSLVLAGNNEQFF
size: many; D: -; V: TRBV20-1; J: TRBJ2-1; DNA: TGCAGTGCTAGATTACCGGGGATCGGGAATGAGCAGTTCTTC; CDR3: CSARLPGIGNEQFF
size: many; D: TRBD2; V: TRBV29-1; J: TRBJ2-3; DNA: TGCAGCGTGGCCGGGACTAATTTCACAGATACGCAGTATTTT; CDR3: CSVAGTNFTDTQYF
size: many; D: TRBD1; V: TRBV27; J: TRBJ2-7; DNA: TGTGCCACCAGATTAACAGGGGGCGCTTCCTACGAGCAGTACTTC; CDR3: CATRLTGGASYEQYF
size: many; D: -; V: TRBV30; J: TRBJ2-6; DNA: TGTGCCTGGAGTTTGGGGGCCAACGTCCTGACTTTC; CDR3: CAWSLGANVLTF
size: -; D: TRBD1; V: TRBV5-1; J: TRBJ2-7; DNA: TGCGCCAGCAGCTCCGGGACAGAAGACTACGAGCAGTACTTC; CDR3: CASSSGTEDYEQYF
size: many; D: -; V: TRBV27; J: TRBJ2-7; DNA: TGTGCCAGCAGACCTCGGGGCTCCTACGAGCAGTACTTC; CDR3: CASRPRGSYEQYF
size: many; D: -; V: TRBV27; J: TRBJ2-5; DNA: TGTGCCAGCAGATTGACAGGATTCCAAGAGACCCAGTACTTC; CDR3: CASRLTGFQETQYF
size: few; D: -; V: TRBV11-2; J: TRBJ1-3; DNA: TGTGCCAGCAGCCCCCCCGCCGGGAGGTTTGGAAACACCATATATTTT; CDR3: CASSPPAGRFGNTIYF
size: -; D: TRBD1; V: TRBV6-6; J: TRBJ2-2; DNA: TGTGCCAGCAGTTACTCGATACAGGGGGAAACCGGGGAGCTGTTTTTT; CDR3: CASSYSIQGETGELFF
size: many; D: -; V: TRBV28; J: TRBJ2-1; DNA: TGTGCCAGCAGTTTTCCAGCATATAGCTCCTACAATGAGCAGTTCTTC; CDR3: CASSFPAYSSYNEQFF
size: few; D: -; V: TRBV9; J: TRBJ1-2; DNA: TGTGCCAGCAGCGTAGCGGGGGGGCCGGAGGGCTACACCTTC; CDR3: CASSVAGGPEGYTF
size: -; D: -; V: TRBV27; J: TRBJ1-2; DNA: TGTGCCAGCCGCCGGGGTCCTAACTATGGCTACACCTTC; CDR3: CASRRGPNYGYTF
size: many; D: -; V: TRBV28; J: TRBJ1-1; DNA: TGTGCCATCGGAGAATTTGGACGAGGGAACGTAGCTTTCTTT; CDR3: CAIGEFGRGNVAFF
size: -; D: -; V: TRBV19; J: TRBJ2-1; DNA: TGTGCCAGTAGTATGTCAGCAATCAATGAGCAGTTCTTC; CDR3: CASSMSAINEQFF
size: -; D: -; V: TRBV24-1; J: TRBJ2-3; DNA: TGTGCCACCAGTGATCTGCCGGGACGCGGCACAGATACGCAGTATTTT; CDR3: CATSDLPGRGTDTQYF
size: many; D: TRBD1; V: TRBV18; J: TRBJ2-7; DNA: TGTGCCAGCAGCCCCGGACAGGGGGCTTACGAGCAGTACTTC; CDR3: CASSPGQGAYEQYF
size: few; D: TRBD2; V: TRBV30; J: TRBJ2-2; DNA: TGTGCCTGGAGTACTCGTGGACTAGCGGGAGGCGGGGAGCTGTTTTTT; CDR3: CAWSTRGLAGGGELFF
size: few; D: TRBD1; V: TRBV4-1; J: TRBJ1-2; DNA: TGCGCCAGCAGCCAAGATTCACAGGGGACCTTTTCTAACTATGGCTACACCTTC; CDR3: CASSQDSQGTFSNYGYTF
size: many; D: -; V: TRBV12-5; J: TRBJ1-5; DNA: TGTGCTAGTGGTTTGGCCCAGGGGACGGCTCAGCCCCAGCATTTT; CDR3: CASGLAQGTAQPQHF
size: few; D: -; V: TRBV3-1; J: TRBJ2-1; DNA: TGTGCCAGCAGCCAAGGCCCCCCTCAGCTCCCACTCGGTGAGCAGTTCTTC; CDR3: CASSQGPPQLPLGEQFF
size: -; D: -; V: TRBV6-5; J: TRBJ2-7; DNA: TGTGCCAGCAGTTACTTACAGGGAAGCGAGCAGTACTTC; CDR3: CASSYLQGSEQYF
size: many; D: -; V: TRBV5-1; J: TRBJ2-7; DNA: TGCGCCAGCAGCTGGAACAGGAACTCCTACGAGCAGTACTTC; CDR3: CASSWNRNSYEQYF
size: few; D: -; V: TRBV6-1; J: TRBJ2-3; DNA: TGTGCCAGCAGTATGATTAACGGGGATACGCAGTATTTT; CDR3: CASSMINGDTQYF
size: many; D: TRBD1; V: TRBV7-9; J: TRBJ2-3; DNA: TGTGCCAGCAGCTTTACCTTACAGGGGGACACGCAGTATTTT; CDR3: CASSFTLQGDTQYF
size: few; D: TRBD2; V: TRBV3-1; J: TRBJ2-1; DNA: TGTGCCAGCAGCCCGAGACTAGCATCCGAGCAGTTCTTC; CDR3: CASSPRLASEQFF
size: many; D: -; V: TRBV20-1; J: TRBJ2-5; DNA: TGCAGTGCTAGAGATCTCGGAGAGACCCAGTACTTC; CDR3: CSARDLGETQYF
size: -; D: -; V: TRBV24-1; J: TRBJ1-3; DNA: TGTGCCACCAGTGACCCGGGACTAGCGGGAGGATATTTT; CDR3: CATSDPGLAGGYF
size: few; D: TRBD2; V: TRBV12-3/TRBV12-4; J: TRBJ2-3; DNA: TGTGCCAGCAGTTTTCGGACTAGCGCATACACAGATACGCAGTATTTT; CDR3: CASSFRTSAYTDTQYF
size: few; D: TRBD1; V: TRBV29-1; J: TRBJ1-1; DNA: TGCAGCGTTGCAGGGGGGGAGAACACTGAAGCTTTCTTT; CDR3: CSVAGGENTEAFF
size: many; D: TRBD2; V: TRBV7-9; J: TRBJ2-7; DNA: TGTGCCAGCAGCTCGGGACTAGCGGGACGCCCCTACGAGCAGTACTTC; CDR3: CASSSGLAGRPYEQYF
size: many; D: -; V: TRBV12-3/TRBV12-4; J: TRBJ2-2; DNA: TGTGCCAGCAGTTTAAACATAGCGCGGACCGGGGAGCTGTTTTTT; CDR3: CASSLNIARTGELFF
size: few; D: TRBD1; V: TRBV10-3; J: TRBJ2-2; DNA: TGTGCCATTGGACAGGGGGCCGTAACCGGGGAGCTGTTTTTT; CDR3: CAIGQGAVTGELFF
size: -; D: -; V: TRBV27; J: TRBJ1-2; DNA: TGTGCCAGCAAGGTCTCAGGTCTTAGCCTCCTTTCTGGCTACACCTTC; CDR3: CASKVSGLSLLSGYTF
size: many; D: TRBD1; V: TRBV12-3/TRBV12-4; J: TRBJ1-1; DNA: TGTGCCAGCAGTATTGACAGGGCTAGTACCGAAGCTTTCTTT; CDR3: CASSIDRASTEAFF
size: -; D: TRBD2; V: TRBV4-2; J: TRBJ2-7; DNA: TGTGCCAGCAGCGGACTAGCGGGAGAGGGCTACGAGCAGTACTTC; CDR3: CASSGLAGEGYEQYF
size: many; D: -; V: TRBV15; J: TRBJ1-2; DNA: TGTGCCACCAGCAGAGACCCCACAGGGCACGGCTACACCTTC; CDR3: CATSRDPTGHGYTF